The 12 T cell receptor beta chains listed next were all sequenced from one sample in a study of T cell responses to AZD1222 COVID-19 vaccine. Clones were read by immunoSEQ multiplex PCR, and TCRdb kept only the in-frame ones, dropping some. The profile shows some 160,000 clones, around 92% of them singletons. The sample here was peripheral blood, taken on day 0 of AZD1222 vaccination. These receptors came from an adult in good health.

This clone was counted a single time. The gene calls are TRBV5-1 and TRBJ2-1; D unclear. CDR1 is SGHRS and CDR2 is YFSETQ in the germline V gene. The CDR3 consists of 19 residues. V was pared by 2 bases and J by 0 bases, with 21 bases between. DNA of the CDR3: TGCGCCAGCAGCTTTAATGGAGTCCAAGAACTGAGCTCCTACAATGAGCAGTTCTTC. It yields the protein CASSFNGVQELSSYNEQFF.

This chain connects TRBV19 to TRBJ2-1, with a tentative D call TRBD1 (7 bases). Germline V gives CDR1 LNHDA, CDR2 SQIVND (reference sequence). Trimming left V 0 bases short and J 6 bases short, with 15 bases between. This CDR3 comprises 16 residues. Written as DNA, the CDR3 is TGTGCCAGTAGTATAGATTGGTCAGGGGGGTTCAATGAGCAGTTCTTC. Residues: CASSIDWSGGFNEQFF.

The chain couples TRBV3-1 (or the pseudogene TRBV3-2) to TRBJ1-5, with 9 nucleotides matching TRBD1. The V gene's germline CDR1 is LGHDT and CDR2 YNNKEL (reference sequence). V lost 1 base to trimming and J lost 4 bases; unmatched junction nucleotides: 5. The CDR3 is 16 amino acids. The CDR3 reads CASSQGDRVRNQPQHF. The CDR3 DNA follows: TGTGCCAGCAGCCAAGGGGACAGGGTTCGTAATCAGCCCCAGCATTTT.

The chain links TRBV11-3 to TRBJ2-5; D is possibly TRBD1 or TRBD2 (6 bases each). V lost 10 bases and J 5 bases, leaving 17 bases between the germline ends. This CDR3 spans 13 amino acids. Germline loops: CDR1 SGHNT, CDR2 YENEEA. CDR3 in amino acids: CATRRGLGETQYF. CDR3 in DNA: TGTGCCACCCGCCGGGGGCTGGGGGAGACCCAGTACTTC.

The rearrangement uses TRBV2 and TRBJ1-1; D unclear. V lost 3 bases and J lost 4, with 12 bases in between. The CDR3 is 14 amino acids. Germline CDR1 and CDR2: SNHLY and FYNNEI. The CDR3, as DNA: TGTGCCAGCAGTGACGGGTTCGGCGGCACTGAAGCTTTCTTT. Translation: CASSDGFGGTEAFF.

CDR3 sequence reads: CASSHPPSPGGRKLFF. For the CDR3, the DNA is TGCGCCAGCAGCCATCCACCCAGTCCCGGGGGCCGAAAACTGTTTTTT. J is TRBJ1-4 and V is TRBV4-1; D might be TRBD1 (6 bases). V lost 3 bases and J 10 bases, leaving 21 bases between the germline ends. The CDR3 extends over 16 amino acids. Germline V gives CDR1 MGHRA, CDR2 YSYEKL.

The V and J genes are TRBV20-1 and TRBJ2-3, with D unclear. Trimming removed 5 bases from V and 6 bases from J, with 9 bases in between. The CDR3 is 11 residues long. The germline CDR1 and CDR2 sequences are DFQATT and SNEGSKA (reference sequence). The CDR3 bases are TGCAGTGCTGCGACCCGCGATACGCAGTATTTT. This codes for CSAATRDTQYF.

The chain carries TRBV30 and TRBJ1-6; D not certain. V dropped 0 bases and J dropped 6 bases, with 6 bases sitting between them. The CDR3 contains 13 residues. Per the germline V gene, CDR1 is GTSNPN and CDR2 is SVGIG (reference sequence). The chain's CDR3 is CAWSVRVNSPLHF. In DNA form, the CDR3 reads TGTGCCTGGAGTGTCCGGGTTAATTCACCCCTCCACTTT.

In DNA form, the CDR3 reads TGTGCCACCAGCAGAGATGTAGCGGGGGGAACCTACGAGCAGTACTTC. As protein: CATSRDVAGGTYEQYF. The chain joins TRBV15 to TRBJ2-7; 10 nucleotides match TRBD2. The CDR3 loop spans 16 amino acids. Germline V gives CDR1 LNHNV, CDR2 YYDKDF (reference sequence). V was pared by 0 bases and J by 2 bases, with 4 bases of the junction left unmatched. The full variable domain, its missing parts supplied by reference TRBV15 and TRBJ2-7, is DAMVIQNPRYQVTQFGKPVTLSCSQTLNHNVMYWYQQKSSQAPKLLFHYYDKDFNNEADTPDNFQSRRPNTSFCFLDIRSPGLGDTAMYLCATSRDVAGGTYEQYFGPGTRLTVT.

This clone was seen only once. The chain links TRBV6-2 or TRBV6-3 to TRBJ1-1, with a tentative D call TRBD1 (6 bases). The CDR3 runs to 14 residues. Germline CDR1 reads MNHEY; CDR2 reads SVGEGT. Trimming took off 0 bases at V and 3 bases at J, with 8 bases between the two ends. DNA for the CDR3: TGTGCCAGCAGTTACTCGAGGGGGGACACTGAAGCTTTCTTT. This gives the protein CASSYSRGDTEAFF.

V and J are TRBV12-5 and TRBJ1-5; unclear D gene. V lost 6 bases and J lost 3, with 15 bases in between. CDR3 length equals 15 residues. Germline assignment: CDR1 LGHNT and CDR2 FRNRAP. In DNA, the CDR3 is TGTGCTAGTGGAAAAAGGGTGGGTGACAATCAGCCCCAGCATTTT. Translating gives CASGKRVGDNQPQHF.

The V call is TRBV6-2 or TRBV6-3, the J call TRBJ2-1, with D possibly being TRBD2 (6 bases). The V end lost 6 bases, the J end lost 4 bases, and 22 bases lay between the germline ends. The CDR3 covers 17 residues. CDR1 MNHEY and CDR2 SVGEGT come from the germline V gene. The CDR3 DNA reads TGTGCCAGCAGCACATCCTTAGCGGTTCTACCGTACAATGAGCAGTTCTTC. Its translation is CASSTSLAVLPYNEQFF.